This TCR beta chain appears in the sequencing data of a study of CD8+ T cells in alopecia areata (dated by TCRdb to between 2018 and 2020). Concerning the study at large: Treated patients were enrolled in an open-label pilot trial of oral tofacitinib at 5 to 10 mg twice daily for moderate-to-severe alopecia areata. TCRbeta CDR3 regions were amplified by immunoSEQ multiplex PCR using 35 Vbeta forward and 13 Jbeta reverse primers. RNA was obtained with the PAXgene miRNA kit for fixed scalp, the miRNeasy kit for PBMCs, and the RNeasy kit for mouse skin. Scalp clonality was compared across normal scalp (n=4), patchy alopecia areata scalp (n=8), and alopecia totalis/universalis scalp (n=8). Biopsies were taken from tofacitinib-treated patients at baseline and again at 4 and 24 weeks into treatment, and several of those patients also had a later scalp biopsy. Tofacitinib was administered for 6 to 18 months, and 6 months of follow-up off drug were then conducted to assess delayed response and recurrence. High-throughput TCRbeta sequencing was used to examine T cell clonal expansion in alopecia areata in both the C3H/HeJ mouse model and human patients. Human TCRbeta sequencing covered scalp tissue and sorted CD4+ and CD8+ peripheral blood T cells from patchy and totalis/universalis alopecia areata patients and healthy controls. Broader findings and caveats from the paper: Compared with normal scalp, lesional scalp had higher clonality and more expanded CD8+ clones, particularly in alopecia totalis/universalis, a pattern that suggests antigenic drive. Shared TCR sequences between patients were less evident than in mice, which may be partly attributable to HLA diversity in the patient population. Scalp TCR repertoire analysis is complicated because resident alphabeta T cells in normal human skin are also sequenced, whereas mouse skin is dominated by gammadelta T cells.

Lesional scalp punch biopsies and peripheral blood were collected from alopecia areata patients. PBMCs were isolated by density centrifugation and stained for CD3, CD4 and CD8, after which CD4+ and CD8+ T cells were sorted on a FACSAria. Notes on this clone: Its antigen has not been determined. There are no base qualities to consult, and no much larger clone falls within one base.

Germline trimming amounts to 2 bases on V and 5 bases on J, with 9 as the count of junction bases outside the gene matches. The CDR3 contains 16 residues, cysteine and phenylalanine counted. The kept DNA is CDR3 alone, 48 bases in frame from the first base. CDR1 and CDR2 (SGHTA, FQGNSA) derive from the germline V gene. Libraries were constructed by the immunoSEQ multiplex PCR assay. To provide template for TCR sequencing, every sample had RNA extracted and reverse transcribed into cDNA. First-strand cDNA was synthesized with SuperScript III using a 2:1 mix of oligo-dT and random hexamers. A synthetic immune receptor repertoire was used to gauge amplification bias, and whatever bias remained was removed computationally. The authors processed their data as follows. Raw reads were preprocessed for error removal, and CDR3 was defined according to IMGT conventions as running from the conserved cysteine to phenylalanine. Clonality was calculated as 1 minus Shannon entropy normalized by log2 of the number of productive unique TCRs. Scalp TCRbeta sequences were cross-referenced with sorted blood CD4 and CD8 repertoires so that the CD4 or CD8 identity of scalp clones could be inferred. In its TCRdb copy, this immuneACCESS table keeps in-frame sequences only and misses some clones. Where compared with another copy, unresolved V genes explain less than half of these, and the others have no known cause. The D gene and trimming were derived from the DNA, and the V and J assignments and clone size from that table. This sample is represented by 75,000 to 100,000 clones; 40% to 45% of them were singletons. Of the sample, around 0.8% is held by the ten largest clones.

Recombination joined TRBV7-2 with TRBJ2-3, and TRBD2 matches 8 of the central bases. This TCR came from a human donor with alopecia areata. Sample: CD4+ T cells sorted from blood. The CDR3 region has the sequence CASSLRGGRSVDTQYF. The base sequence is TGTGCCAGCAGCTTACGGGGCGGGAGGAGTGTAGATACGCAGTATTTT. Where the CDR3 stops, the reference TRBV7-2 and TRBJ2-3 genes take over; the full variable domain is GAGVSQSPSNKVTEKGKDVELRCDPISGHTALYWYRQSLGQGLEFLIYFQGNSAPDKSGLPSDRFSAERTGGSVSTLTIQRTQQEDSAVYLCASSLRGGRSVDTQYFGPGTRLTVL.